This T cell receptor beta chain was identified during a study of shared clonotypes between healthy human individuals. Study overall: Per donor, CD8 memory used one plate, CD8 naive used two, CD4 memory used three and CD4 naive used three.

Study findings and constraints: Naive CD4 clonotypes were shared across a handful of donors at about 5.2%.

Selected positively for CCR7 and CD45RO-negative, naive CD8 cells excluded terminally differentiated effector memory CD45RA+ cells. Here immunoSEQ multiplex PCR was the method, and the copy in TCRdb shows in-frame clones only, minus some. This table holds about 2 million clones, just under 95% found once. V lost 1 base and J lost 3, with 6 bases in between. Per the germline V gene, CDR1 is PRHDT and CDR2 is FYEKMQ (reference sequence). The CDR3 consists of 13 residues. A remark on this clone: No antigen is known for it.

The receptor was derived from a young man in good health. The sequencing sample was made of naive CD8+ T cells sorted from blood. The genes are TRBV13 and TRBJ2-5; unclear D gene. The CDR3 here is CASSLVGKETQYF. The CDR3, as DNA: TGTGCCAGCAGCTTAGTAGGCAAAGAGACCCAGTACTTC.